The subject of this entry is one T cell receptor (beta chain). The source of the sample is a study of long-term antiretroviral therapy in people with HIV. Researchers report immunoSEQ v3.0 was run at survey level. Generated by immunoSEQ multiplex PCR, the TCRdb table keeps only in-frame clones and is missing some. The table lists about 22,000 clones, around 84% of them singletons. The clonotype originates from a woman aged 25 to 45 with HIV. The sample consisted of unsorted PBMCs, taken 1.8 years before starting antiretroviral therapy.

The CDR3: CASSYTTVSGYTF. CDR3 sequence (DNA): TGTGCCAGCAGTTATACGACAGTCTCCGGCTACACCTTC. V gene TRBV6-5 combines with J gene TRBJ1-2; maybe TRBD1 (5 bases). Trimming pared 3 bases from V and 8 bases from J, leaving 13 bases between. This CDR3 spans 13 amino acids. From germline, CDR1 is MNHEY and CDR2 SVGAGI.